This T cell receptor beta chain was identified in a study of blood T cell repertoires in COVID-19. The CDR3 runs to 14 residues. Germline-derived CDR1 and CDR2 are SGHDT and YYEEEE. V was cut by 4 bases and J by 1 base, with 9 bases left in between. Data came from immunoSEQ multiplex PCR; TCRdb stores just in-frame clones and leaves some out. Found here are some 210,000 clones, around 86% of them singletons; the top ten hold under 7%. Sequencing used peripheral blood. This clonotype was obtained from a man aged 55 to 69 who had recovered from COVID-19. The V call is TRBV5-6, the J call TRBJ1-3; possibly TRBD1 for D (6 bases). The CDR3 DNA sequence: TGTGCCAGCAGCACGCAGGGGTCTGGAAACACCATATATTTT. As protein: CASSTQGSGNTIYF.